The clone carrying this TCR beta chain was counted many times. Its antigen is not identified. Disease duration was under 3 months in the ophthalmopathy patients, who also had a Clinical Activity Score of at least 3 and a NOSPECS grade of at least 4. A patient was excluded if there was uncontrolled infection, other autoimmune disease, pregnancy or lactation. CDR1 is SGHTA, CDR2 FQGNSA, per germline. The CDR3 is made up of 15 amino acids. V trimming: 1 base; J trimming: 3 bases; junction bases outside the gene matches: 2. These data are taken from a study of T cells in Graves' hyperthyroidism and ophthalmopathy. Amplified TCR beta CDR3 regions came from RNA transcripts. When the TCR CDR3 underwent first-round RT-PCR, the HTBI primer set was used. TCRdb recomputed calls from the multiplex PCR reads with MiXCR, one row per CDR3 protein. This table has under 350,000 distinct CDR3 sequences, about a sixth appearing once.

General observations from the study: In blood, most of the thyroid clonotypes expanded above 0.001 were also present. Researchers report that a 13 V-J model separated ophthalmopathy from stable hyperthyroidism.

What was sequenced was blood. This sequence originates from a woman aged 55-69 years with Graves' ophthalmopathy. The chain is built from TRBV7-2 and TRBJ2-1; 8 bases map to TRBD1. In nucleotides, the CDR3 is TGTGCCAGCAGCTTAGTGGACAGGGACTACAATGAGCAGTTCTTC. It yields the protein CASSLVDRDYNEQFF.